Below, 15 T cell receptor beta chains from the same sample are listed, as sequenced in a study of blood T cell repertoires in COVID-19. Libraries were prepared by immunoSEQ multiplex PCR; TCRdb keeps only in-frame clonotypes and omits some of them. The sample has 150,000 to 200,000 clones, around 80% seen once. Sequenced input: PBMCs or T cells enriched from blood (not recorded which). The receptor set was obtained from a woman aged 60 to 75 who had recovered from COVID-19.

The rearrangement uses TRBV29-1 and TRBJ1-2, with 7 nucleotides matching TRBD1. The germline V gene has CDR1 SQVTM and CDR2 ANQGSEA. The CDR3 has 13 amino acids. V gave up 4 bases and J gave up 3 bases; unmatched junction bases: 5. CDR3 coding DNA: TGCAGCGTTGTAACAGGGGTAGACTATGGCTACACCTTC. This gives the protein CSVVTGVDYGYTF.

This chain connects TRBV5-1 to TRBJ1-1; D remains ambiguous. Trimming stripped 0 bases from V and 1 base from J, with 13 bases between. This CDR3 contains 16 residues. Germline values: CDR1 SGHRS, CDR2 YFSETQ. In DNA, the CDR3 is TGCGCCAGCAGCTTGGGGGCCCAGGCGCCGAACACTGAAGCTTTCTTT. Translated, it gives CASSLGAQAPNTEAFF.

This chain uses TRBV28 with TRBJ1-5, with D possibly matching TRBD1 (6 bases). The CDR3 loop spans 14 amino acids. Germline V gene sequence: CDR1 MDHEN, CDR2 SYDVKM. V was shortened by 8 bases and J by 4 bases, with 15 bases between the two germline ends. The CDR3 region is CASLIGQRNQPQHF. Written as DNA, the CDR3 is TGTGCCAGCCTTATCGGACAGCGGAATCAGCCCCAGCATTTT.

This rearrangement joins TRBV7-8 to TRBJ1-1, with a possible D match to TRBD1 (5 bases). Trimming shortened V by 6 bases and J by 3 bases, and 14 bases separated the two germline ends. This CDR3 has 14 residues. Germline V gives CDR1 SGHVS, CDR2 FQNEAQ. CDR3 nucleotide sequence: TGTGCCAGCAGAGCAAGATGGGGGGACACTGAAGCTTTCTTT. Translated, it gives CASRARWGDTEAFF. Variable domain in full (rest from reference TRBV7-8 and TRBJ1-1): GAGVSQSPRYKVAKRGQDVALRCDPISGHVSLFWYQQALGQGPEFLTYFQNEAQLDKSGLPSDRFFAERPEGSVSTLKIQRTQQEDSAVYLCASRARWGDTEAFFGQGTRLTVV.

As for this clone: The sample holds other DNA sequences that translate to the same CDR3. The CDR3 loop is CASSLPGQGSTEAFF. The CDR3 nucleotides read TGTGCCAGCAGTTTACCGGGACAGGGGAGCACTGAAGCTTTCTTT. This chain links TRBV28 with TRBJ1-1, with 10 bases matching TRBD1. J was trimmed by 4 bases and V by 2 bases; bases with no gene match: 4. The CDR3 is 15 residues long. CDR1 MDHEN and CDR2 SYDVKM come from the germline V gene.

This rearrangement joins TRBV21-1 to TRBJ1-2; the table names TRBD1, a call not compared with the DNA. TRBV21-1 is listed as a pseudogene. This CDR3 is 14 amino acids long. The CDR3 sequence: CASSIWTDNYGYTF. For the CDR3, the DNA is TGTGCCAGCAGCATTTGGACAGATAACTATGGCTACACCTTC.

This chain uses TRBV9 with TRBJ1-4; D gene ambiguous. The V gene lost 4 bases and the J gene lost 8 bases, with 18 bases spanning the gap. From germline, CDR1 is SGDLS and CDR2 YYNGEE. The CDR3 covers 15 residues. The DNA of the CDR3 is TGTGCCAGCAGCAACCCCCGGGTCGCGGGAGAAAAACTGTTTTTT. Translated: CASSNPRVAGEKLFF.

The chain joins TRBV4-1 to TRBJ2-1; 9 bases agree with TRBD2. The CDR3 length is 17 residues. V lost 4 bases to trimming and J lost 7 bases; unmatched junction nucleotides: 14. Germline CDR1 MGHRA, CDR2 YSYEKL. CDR3 sequence reads: CASSPLHASGVGNEQFF. The CDR3 DNA is TGCGCCAGCAGCCCCCTCCACGCTAGCGGGGTGGGGAATGAGCAGTTCTTC.

This clone turned up a few times. The chain recombines TRBV7-8 with TRBJ2-7, with 9 nucleotides matching TRBD1. Germline V gene sequence: CDR1 SGHVS, CDR2 FQNEAQ. The V and J ends lost 5 bases and 7 bases, in that order; junction bases with no gene match: 6. CDR3 size: 13 residues. The CDR3 reads CASSADRGGEQYF. CDR3 DNA sequence: TGTGCCAGCAGCGCCGACAGGGGGGGAGAGCAGTACTTC.

The chain carries TRBV18 and TRBJ1-1; D gene unclear. From germline, CDR1 is KGHSH and CDR2 LQKENI. This CDR3 is 16 amino acids long. V lost 0 bases and J 0 bases, leaving 11 bases between the germline ends. The CDR3 is CASSPPRSGLNTEAFF. CDR3 bases: TGTGCCAGCTCACCACCGCGGTCTGGGTTGAACACTGAAGCTTTCTTT.

This clone was seen more than once but under ten times. The chain is built from TRBV6-1 and TRBJ2-7; TRBD1 matches at 11 bases. The CDR3 sequence is 14 residues long. Germline CDR1 and CDR2: MNHNS and SASEGT. The V gene end was trimmed by 1 base and the J gene end by 7 bases; junction bases not matched to a gene: 3. This CDR3 reads CASSEGTGGYEQYF. The CDR3 DNA sequence: TGTGCCAGCAGTGAAGGGACAGGGGGCTATGAGCAGTACTTC.

This clone was counted only a few times. The V and J genes are TRBV11-2 and TRBJ2-7; D is perhaps TRBD2 (7 bases). The germline gives CDR1 SGHAT, CDR2 FQNNGV. CDR3 length: 15 residues. V dropped 2 bases and J dropped 0 bases, with 11 bases sitting between them. The DNA of the CDR3 is TGTGCCAGCAGCTTATGGGGGGGGCACTCCTACGAGCAGTACTTC. Amino acid sequence: CASSLWGGHSYEQYF.

The chain combines TRBV28 with TRBJ2-5, with 7 positions matching TRBD1. V was pared by 5 bases and J by 2 bases, with 2 bases of the junction left unmatched. This CDR3 has 13 residues. Germline V CDR1 and CDR2: MDHEN, SYDVKM. The chain's CDR3 is CASSPGQQETQYF. The CDR3 coding sequence is TGTGCCAGCAGTCCGGGACAGCAAGAGACCCAGTACTTC.

The V gene is TRBV30, the J gene TRBJ1-2, with D possibly matching TRBD1 (5 bases). Germline-derived CDR1 and CDR2 are GTSNPN and SVGIG (reference sequence). The CDR3 extends over 13 amino acids. V lost 5 bases and J 8 bases, leaving 18 bases between the germline ends. In DNA, the CDR3 is TGTGCCTGGGAGGGGCCCTTAGGAGGGGGCTACACCTTC. Translation gives CAWEGPLGGGYTF.

The chain employs TRBV7-3 and TRBJ2-5, with D unclear. This CDR3 is 15 amino acids long. Trimming stripped 0 bases from V and 5 bases from J, with 13 bases between. Per the germline V gene, CDR1 is SGHTA and CDR2 is FQGTGA. CDR3 sequence: CASSLTGSSGETQYF. The CDR3 DNA follows: TGTGCCAGCAGCTTAACGGGTTCCTCCGGGGAGACCCAGTACTTC.